This T cell receptor beta chain was captured in a study of glioma-infiltrating T cells. General observations from the study: Very few CDR3 sequences were shared between tissue and blood.

The iRepertoire nested amplicon-rescue multiplex PCR amplified TCR alpha and beta CDR3s from RNA. TCRdb processed the multiplex PCR reads anew with MiXCR; each CDR3 protein has one entry. Of about 93,000 distinct CDR3 sequences in the sample, roughly 40% are singletons; the top ten hold 35% to 40%. CDR1 and CDR2 from the germline V gene are MNHEY and SMNVEV (reference sequence). With 7 bases removed from V and 1 base from J, the gap between germline ends came to 19 bases. The CDR3 consists of 16 residues. Only one count was recorded for this clonotype. Its specificity is unknown. Sequences were obtained from glioma tissue, nonneoplastic brain tissue, or PBMCs (not recorded which). V gene TRBV27 combines with J gene TRBJ1-1; maybe TRBD1 (6 bases). This TCR was recovered from a human donor with low-grade glioma or glioblastoma, undergoing nonglioma brain surgery, or in good health (not recorded which). The CDR3 nucleotides are TGTGCCAGCACCGACAGGTTGGGCGCGGGGAACACTGAAGCTTTCTTT. The encoded protein is CASTDRLGAGNTEAFF.